The 17 T cell receptor beta chains reported below all come from one sample, sequenced in a study of OX40 agonist ivuxolimab in advanced cancers. Sequenced by immunoSEQ multiplex PCR; TCRdb stores in-frame clones only, minus some. Of 90,000 to 150,000 clones detected, 75% to 90% appear once; the ten largest clones hold 0.55%. The sequencing here drew on CD4+ or CD8+ T cells sorted from blood, taken in a trial of the OX40 agonist ivuxolimab. Receptors originate from an adult with an advanced solid tumor such as melanoma, head and neck, liver or kidney cancer.

This sequence joins TRBV4-1 and TRBJ2-5; 12 positions agree with TRBD1. The CDR3 loop spans 15 amino acids. V trimming: 3 bases; J trimming: 5 bases; junction bases outside the gene matches: 4. Germline CDR1 is MGHRA and CDR2 is YSYEKL. CDR3 residues: CASSQGDRGRETQYF. The CDR3, as DNA: TGCGCCAGCAGCCAGGGGGACAGGGGGCGGGAGACCCAGTACTTC.

The chain employs TRBV6-4 and TRBJ2-2; weak D call: TRBD1 (6 bases). Germline CDR1 MRHNA, CDR2 SNTAGT. This CDR3 region has 14 residues. The V and J ends lost 8 bases and 4 bases respectively, with 14 bases between them. The CDR3 DNA is TGTGCCAGCCAAACAGGGTCCGGCACCGGGGAGCTGTTTTTT. Its translation: CASQTGSGTGELFF.

The chain has TRBV25-1 and TRBJ2-7; TRBD1 might be the D (5 bases). Per germline, CDR1 MGHDK and CDR2 SYGVNS. V was pared by 1 base and J by 5 bases, with 15 bases between. The length of the CDR3 is 15 residues. The CDR3 DNA reads TGTGCCAGCAGTGAATCAGGGATGAGTTATGACGAGCAGTACTTC. This codes for CASSESGMSYDEQYF.

Concerning this clone: Compared with germline, one end of the junction differs, possibly owing to a read error. The chain couples TRBV2 to TRBJ1-5; D gene ambiguous. The germline CDR1 and CDR2 sequences are SNHLY and FYNNEI. This CDR3 has 13 residues. The CDR3 sequence is CASRDSANQPQHF. The CDR3 DNA reads TGTGCCAGCCGTGATAGCGCCAATCAGCCCCAGCATTTT. The whole variable domain, filled in from reference TRBV2 and TRBJ1-5, reads EPEVTQTPSHQVTQMGQEVILRCVPISNHLYFYWYRQILGQKVEFLVSFYNNEISEKSEIFDDQFSVERPDGSNFTLKIRSTKLEDSAMYFCASRDSANQPQHFGDGTRLSIL.

The chain recombines TRBV11-3 with TRBJ2-3, with D unclear. The CDR3 has 9 amino acids. Between the trimmed V and J ends, which lost 4 bases and 9 bases, there was a span of 2 bases. The germline V gene has CDR1 SGHNT and CDR2 YENEEA. Here the CDR3 DNA reads TGTGCCAGCAGCTGGACGCAGTATTTT. Encoded protein: CASSWTQYF.

The chain combines TRBV2 with TRBJ2-1; 9 nucleotides align to TRBD2. With V trimmed by 8 bases and J by 8 bases, 10 bases remained unmatched. Germline V lookup: CDR1 SNHLY, CDR2 FYNNEI. CDR3 length: 14 residues. In DNA form, the CDR3 reads TGTGCCAGCCGGGAGCGGGGGGTAAACGATGAGCAGTTCTTC. Protein: CASRERGVNDEQFF.

This clone was observed a handful of times. The CDR3 nucleotides read TGTGCCAGCAGTTACTCGATGTCGAACACCGGGGAGCTGTTTTTT. This sequence encodes CASSYSMSNTGELFF. The gene calls are TRBV6-5 and TRBJ2-2, with no clear D. The CDR3 covers 15 residues. From germline, CDR1 is MNHEY and CDR2 SVGAGI. V gave up 0 bases and J gave up 0 bases, with 5 bases separating them.

The chain recombines TRBV18 with TRBJ1-4, with D maybe TRBD1 (5 bases). CDR3 length: 15 residues. The V gene's germline CDR1 is KGHSH and CDR2 LQKENI. V gave up 2 bases and J gave up 3 bases, with 10 bases separating them. CDR3 sequence: CASSPGASPNEKLFF. For the CDR3, the DNA is TGTGCCAGCTCACCAGGGGCATCGCCTAATGAAAAACTGTTTTTT.

The chain recombines TRBV7-6 with TRBJ2-5; 10 bases match TRBD1. This CDR3 is built from 16 residues. The germline CDR1 and CDR2 sequences are SGHVS and FNYEAQ. J lost 5 bases, V lost 0 bases, and 6 bases had no gene match. The chain's CDR3 is CASSLARTGGWETQYF. CDR3 coding DNA: TGTGCCAGCAGCTTAGCGCGGACAGGGGGGTGGGAGACCCAGTACTTC.

The gene calls are TRBV7-9 and TRBJ1-1; D is unclear. CDR3 length equals 12 residues. Trimming stripped 2 bases from V and 5 bases from J, with 6 bases between. Germline V gene lookup returns CDR1 SEHNR and CDR2 FQNEAQ (reference sequence). CDR3 sequence: CASSLRGTEAFF. The CDR3 DNA reads as TGTGCCAGCAGCTTACGGGGTACTGAAGCTTTCTTT.

The rearrangement uses TRBV7-2 and TRBJ2-7; a weak D match, TRBD1 (6 bases). Per germline, CDR1 SGHTA and CDR2 FQGNSA. The V end lost 4 bases, the J end lost 3 bases, and 13 bases lay between the germline ends. The CDR3 is 14 amino acids. The CDR3 DNA is TGTGCCAGCAGCTACTCCGGGACATTCTACGAGCAGTACTTC. Residues: CASSYSGTFYEQYF.

V and J are TRBV7-2 and TRBJ2-7, with 9 positions matching TRBD1. V shed 0 bases and J 5 bases; nucleotides not matched to a gene: 8. This CDR3 is 16 amino acids long. Germline V gene data show CDR1 as SGHTA and CDR2 as FQGNSA. In DNA, the CDR3 is TGTGCCAGCAGCTTAGCGAAGGGGACAGGGAGTAACGAGCAGTACTTC. Its protein is CASSLAKGTGSNEQYF.

The gene calls are TRBV7-8 and TRBJ1-5; TRBD1 agrees at 12 bases. This CDR3 is built from 17 residues. The germline CDR1 and CDR2 sequences are SGHVS and FQNEAQ. J was trimmed by 0 bases and V by 5 bases; bases with no gene match: 5. Written as DNA, the CDR3 is TGTGCCAGCAGCCAGGGACAGGGGGCTTATAGCAATCAGCCCCAGCATTTT. Its translation is CASSQGQGAYSNQPQHF. The variable domain in full, with the rest retrieved from reference TRBV7-8 and TRBJ1-5, is GAGVSQSPRYKVAKRGQDVALRCDPISGHVSLFWYQQALGQGPEFLTYFQNEAQLDKSGLPSDRFFAERPEGSVSTLKIQRTQQEDSAVYLCASSQGQGAYSNQPQHFGDGTRLSIL.

The chain is built from TRBV4-3 and TRBJ2-7, with D possibly matching TRBD1 (5 bases). Trimming pared 0 bases from V and 1 base from J, leaving 10 bases between. CDR3 length equals 15 residues. CDR1 LGHNA and CDR2 YSLEER come from the germline V gene. CDR3 loop: CASSQEGALSYEQYF. The CDR3 coding sequence is TGCGCCAGCAGCCAAGAAGGGGCTCTGTCCTACGAGCAGTACTTC.

V usage is TRBV28 and J usage is TRBJ1-6; D is undetermined. The CDR3 covers 14 residues. Trimming shortened V by 2 bases and J by 7 bases, and 9 bases separated the two germline ends. Germline CDR1 and CDR2: MDHEN and SYDVKM. The CDR3 bases are TGTGCCAGCAGTTTAAGCGCAGTAAATTCACCCCTCCACTTT. As protein: CASSLSAVNSPLHF.

This chain links TRBV14 with TRBJ2-3; D is unresolved. Trimming removed 4 bases from V and 4 bases from J, with 9 bases in between. The CDR3 length is 13 residues. The germline gives CDR1 SGHDN, CDR2 FVKESK. DNA of the CDR3: TGTGCCAGCAGCCCCTTGGCTGCAGATACGCAGTATTTT. It codes for CASSPLAADTQYF.

The rearrangement uses TRBV28 and TRBJ2-7; D assignment may be TRBD1 or TRBD2 (5 bases each). Trimming took off 2 bases at V and 7 bases at J, with 9 bases between the two ends. This CDR3 is 12 amino acids long. Germline V gene data show CDR1 as MDHEN and CDR2 as SYDVKM. CDR3 bases: TGTGCCAGCAGTTTAGGTGGGGGTGAGCAGTACTTC. Protein product: CASSLGGGEQYF.